This TCR beta chain was sequenced in a study of shared clonotypes between healthy human individuals. Worth noting for this clone: Its antigen is unidentified.

Several immunoSEQ 96-well plates shared each subset's DNA, each plate a replicate. TCRdb's table, derived via immunoSEQ multiplex PCR, lists solely in-frame clones and lacks some. The sample has some 550,000 clones, 95% to 98% seen once. Broader study findings: Generation probabilities of non-shared clonotypes were lower (relative to those shared by all four donors). Clonotype sharing across a few donors was observed for around 4.8% of naive CD4 clonotypes. As a rule, naive subsets had a larger estimated richness than memory subsets.

The sample comprised naive CD4+ T cells sorted from blood. Subset reported: CD45RA+ positively selected. This TCR derives from a woman aged 30 to 39 in good health.

In nucleotides, the CDR3 is TGCGCCAGCAGCCTCGGACTAGCGGGAGGGAGGGATGGAACCGGGGAGCTGTTTTTT. This encodes CASSLGLAGGRDGTGELFF. This sequence joins TRBV5-1 and TRBJ2-2, with 15 positions matching TRBD2. CDR3 length: 19 amino acids. Germline trimming cut 4 bases from V and 5 bases from J; bases unmatched to any gene: 12. Germline loops: CDR1 SGHRS, CDR2 YFSETQ.